The sequence of this T cell receptor beta chain was determined in a study of T cells in women clearing cervical HPV infection. Study in general: For cases, blood was sampled a median about 140 days after lesion detection, interquartile range about 80 to 220 days. Whole-study results and caveats: Effector/memory and HPV-specific T cells were not isolated, and association timing is unknown. CIN3+ cases had significantly higher TCR richness than controls; evenness did not differ.

V dropped 5 bases and J dropped 6 bases, with 14 bases sitting between them. Germline lookup yields CDR1 SEHNR and CDR2 FQNEAQ (reference sequence). The CDR3 length is 13 residues. A remark on this clone: No antigen is known for it. The CDR3 extends 3 residues past the end of the read, so its final part is completed from the germline J gene.

Clones were sequenced by immunoSEQ multiplex PCR, and TCRdb holds only the in-frame ones, with some missing. This specimen shows approximately 35,000 clones; the ten leading clones hold about 7.8%. The sample was blood buffy coat. V is TRBV7-9 and J is TRBJ2-7; D might be TRBD1 (5 bases). The TCR was taken from a woman between 18 and 69 years old with a cervical HPV16 infection that either progressed to CIN3+ or cleared (not recorded which). The CDR3 spells CASSPPRESEQYF. The part of the CDR3 DNA that was read is TGTGCCAGCAGCCCACCCAGGGAATCCGAG.